A selection of T cell receptor beta chains follows, all from one sample in a study of T-cell reconstitution after alpha-beta-depleted transplantation in children. From the PCR reads, TCRdb called clonotypes with MiXCR, one entry per CDR3 protein. The table records 70,000 to 95,000 distinct CDR3 sequences, less than 20% of them present only once. The material sequenced was PBMCs, mostly from graft donor cells, taken 360 days after TCRalphabeta/CD19-depleted stem cell transplant. These receptor sequences come from a male patient aged 2 to 10 who had a stem cell transplant for acute lymphoblastic leukemia, so the T cells may come from the graft donor. Both conserved end residues are part of each CDR3.

cdr3_aa: CASSFGRAGTDTQYF
j_call: TRBJ2-3
v_call: TRBV7-9

cdr3_aa: CASSYLTSGSNEQFF
j_call: TRBJ2-1
v_call: TRBV5-1

cdr3_aa: CASSGGTPYNEQFF
j_call: TRBJ2-1
v_call: TRBV5-1

cdr3_aa: CASSQVPGQGKHEQFF
j_call: TRBJ2-1
v_call: TRBV3-1

cdr3_aa: CASSKTGLLSTEAFF
j_call: TRBJ1-1
v_call: TRBV6-1

cdr3_aa: CSARRLRAGRGNEQFF
j_call: TRBJ2-1
v_call: TRBV20-1

cdr3_aa: CASRAGTNEKLFF
j_call: TRBJ1-4
v_call: TRBV6-2/TRBV6-3

cdr3_aa: CASSHGTTYNEQFF
j_call: TRBJ2-1
v_call: TRBV4-1

cdr3_aa: CASSRDSSSYNEQFF
j_call: TRBJ2-1
v_call: TRBV7-2

cdr3_aa: CASTGGQGWTEAFF
j_call: TRBJ1-1
v_call: TRBV4-1

cdr3_aa: CASSYASTRYEQFF
j_call: TRBJ2-1
v_call: TRBV11-3

cdr3_aa: CASSIRTSGHNEQFF
j_call: TRBJ2-1
v_call: TRBV7-8

cdr3_aa: CASSSRENVSYEQYF
j_call: TRBJ2-7
v_call: TRBV13

cdr3_aa: CASSLRAPSTDTQYF
j_call: TRBJ2-3
v_call: TRBV5-5

cdr3_aa: CASSGTSEVSRYEQYF
j_call: TRBJ2-7
v_call: TRBV4-2

cdr3_aa: CASSLLGAVYNEQFF
j_call: TRBJ2-1
v_call: TRBV11-3

cdr3_aa: CASHLGETQYF
j_call: TRBJ2-5
v_call: TRBV2

cdr3_aa: CASRRLAGGTQYF
j_call: TRBJ2-3
v_call: TRBV12-3/TRBV12-4

cdr3_aa: CASSPRTLNTEAFF
j_call: TRBJ1-1
v_call: TRBV5-5

cdr3_aa: CSAKHLAGGPDTQYF
j_call: TRBJ2-3
v_call: TRBV20-1

cdr3_aa: CASSFTGINTEAFF
j_call: TRBJ1-1
v_call: TRBV7-9

cdr3_aa: CANGLAAALNYSGANVLTF
j_call: TRBJ2-6
v_call: TRBV11-1

cdr3_aa: CASSYSGQGGSGANVLTF
j_call: TRBJ2-6
v_call: TRBV6-5

cdr3_aa: CAISGTSRETQYF
j_call: TRBJ2-5
v_call: TRBV10-3

cdr3_aa: CSARAGTVNQPQHF
j_call: TRBJ1-5
v_call: TRBV20-1

cdr3_aa: CASRKDRLNTGELFF
j_call: TRBJ2-2
v_call: TRBV5-6

cdr3_aa: CASRSIRGGTRSYEQYF
j_call: TRBJ2-7
v_call: TRBV6-5

cdr3_aa: CASSPRGDEQFF
j_call: TRBJ2-1
v_call: TRBV7-9

cdr3_aa: CATRGAGGRYNEQFF
j_call: TRBJ2-1
v_call: TRBV24-1

cdr3_aa: CASSFQVYQETQYF
j_call: TRBJ2-5
v_call: TRBV7-2

cdr3_aa: CASSLRAGDGYEQYF
j_call: TRBJ2-7
v_call: TRBV12-3/TRBV12-4

cdr3_aa: CAIRVEGLNTEAFF
j_call: TRBJ1-1
v_call: TRBV10-3

cdr3_aa: CSASPSGRQETQYF
j_call: TRBJ2-5
v_call: TRBV20-1

cdr3_aa: CASSLELGSGKYQETQYF
j_call: TRBJ2-5
v_call: TRBV11-1

cdr3_aa: CASSGRPIVGEQYF
j_call: TRBJ2-7
v_call: TRBV5-1

cdr3_aa: CSARGTSGRWNEQFF
j_call: TRBJ2-1
v_call: TRBV20-1

cdr3_aa: CASGPGLAGGGELFF
j_call: TRBJ2-2
v_call: TRBV11-2

cdr3_aa: CASSLMVVSVSRTDTQYF
j_call: TRBJ2-3
v_call: TRBV11-1

cdr3_aa: CAPPPTDRENIQYF
j_call: TRBJ2-4
v_call: TRBV4-1

cdr3_aa: CASKSNTEAFF
j_call: TRBJ1-1
v_call: TRBV5-1

cdr3_aa: CASSLVLAGGGDSYEQYF
j_call: TRBJ2-7
v_call: TRBV7-2

cdr3_aa: CAIKLGGSSYNEQFF
j_call: TRBJ2-1
v_call: TRBV10-3

cdr3_aa: CASRSGLEDNEQFF
j_call: TRBJ2-1
v_call: TRBV12-3/TRBV12-4

cdr3_aa: CSVERGEGQRYF
j_call: TRBJ2-7
v_call: TRBV29-1

cdr3_aa: CASSLMGGSNQPQHF
j_call: TRBJ1-5
v_call: TRBV5-6

cdr3_aa: CASSPGYEQYF
j_call: TRBJ2-7
v_call: TRBV5-1

cdr3_aa: CASSLTGTVENIQYF
j_call: TRBJ2-4
v_call: TRBV2

cdr3_aa: CASSFGGNLQETQYF
j_call: TRBJ2-5
v_call: TRBV12-3/TRBV12-4

cdr3_aa: CASSFSPHGGLSYEQYF
j_call: TRBJ2-7
v_call: TRBV12-3/TRBV12-4

cdr3_aa: CSVTFSYEQYF
j_call: TRBJ2-7
v_call: TRBV29-1

cdr3_aa: CASSSRQGARYGYTF
j_call: TRBJ1-2
v_call: TRBV12-3/TRBV12-4

cdr3_aa: CASSLMEGRTYEQYF
j_call: TRBJ2-7
v_call: TRBV12-3/TRBV12-4

cdr3_aa: CASSPWDRGNGELFF
j_call: TRBJ2-2
v_call: TRBV7-9

cdr3_aa: CASTKDSPLDEQYF
j_call: TRBJ2-7
v_call: TRBV7-9